These 29 T cell receptor beta chains were all obtained from the same sample, sequenced in a study of cytomegalovirus exposure and HLA in healthy donors (dated by TCRdb to between 2016 and 2019). Libraries were constructed by the immunoSEQ multiplex PCR assay. TCRdb retrieved this table from immuneACCESS and kept in-frame rearrangements only. Not all clones are present; in checked studies, unresolved V genes account for under half, and no reason is known for the remainder. The sample includes 65,000 to 70,000 clones, with about 90% observed a single time. About 3% of the sample belongs to the ten largest clones. Sequencing was done on a sample of PBMCs. The receptors originated from a man between 18 and 35 years old in good health and CMV-seronegative.

The sample holds a few counts of this clone. CDR3 region: CASSQQRVSSYEQYF. The CDR3 nucleotides read TGCGCCAGCAGCCAACAGCGGGTTAGCTCCTACGAGCAGTACTTC. The chain joins TRBV4-3 to TRBJ2-7; possible D gene TRBD2, 6 bases. CDR3 length equals 15 residues. Per germline, CDR1 LGHNA and CDR2 YSLEER. The V end was cut by 2 bases, the J end by 0 bases, with 11 bases between.

CDR3 protein: CASSPSSGMEGIRYF. The CDR3, as DNA: TGTGCCAGCTCACCCTCGAGCGGGATGGAGGGGATCAGGTACTTC. V is TRBV18 and J is TRBJ2-7; 7 bases line up with TRBD2. The CDR3 sequence is 15 residues long. Germline V gene data show CDR1 as KGHSH and CDR2 as LQKENI. V was clipped by 3 bases and J by 12 bases; unmatched bases: 17.

The genes are TRBV9 and TRBJ2-1; 10 nucleotides match TRBD2. CDR1 and CDR2 from the germline V gene are SGDLS and YYNGEE. The CDR3 consists of 15 residues. V shed 4 bases and J 8 bases; nucleotides not matched to a gene: 9. DNA of the CDR3: TGTGCCAGCAGCCGTGGCGAGCTAGCGGGAGATGAGCAGTTCTTC. This encodes CASSRGELAGDEQFF. Full variable domain (remainder filled in from reference TRBV9 and TRBJ2-1): DSGVTQTPKHLITATGQRVTLRCSPRSGDLSVYWYQQSLDQGLQFLIQYYNGEERAKGNILERFSAQQFPDLHSELNLSSLELGDSALYFCASSRGELAGDEQFFGPGTRLTVL.

Only a few counts were recorded for this clone. The chain is built from TRBV5-4 and TRBJ1-2, with no clear D. This CDR3 is 15 amino acids long. With 1 base removed from V and 4 bases from J, the gap between germline ends came to 14 bases. CDR1 and CDR2 from the germline V gene are SGHNT and YYREEE (reference sequence). The CDR3 sequence: CASSLRPEASYGYTF. The DNA for the CDR3 is TGTGCCAGCAGCTTGCGGCCTGAGGCTTCCTATGGCTACACCTTC.

The chain links TRBV5-1 to TRBJ2-7; 9 positions agree with TRBD1. Germline V CDR1 and CDR2: SGHRS, YFSETQ. Trimming at V came to 1 base and at J to 5 bases, leaving 13 bases not matched to a gene. This CDR3 contains 17 residues. This chain's CDR3 is CASSLYSSGTGLNEQYF. In DNA, the CDR3 is TGCGCCAGCAGCTTGTACTCCTCCGGGACAGGGCTAAACGAGCAGTACTTC.

To note about this clone: Just one base apart from a much larger clone, this may be a read error. The chain uses TRBV6-4 and TRBJ2-2; possible D gene TRBD1, 5 bases. This CDR3 contains 13 residues. The V gene's germline CDR1 is MRHNA and CDR2 SNTAGT. V dropped 5 bases and J dropped 1 base, with 5 bases sitting between them. CDR3 amino acids: CASSTGNTGELFF. The CDR3 DNA is TGTGCCAGCAGTACAGGGAACACCGGGGAGCTGTTTTTT.

The chain links TRBV5-4 to TRBJ2-5, with D possibly matching TRBD1 (6 bases). V lost 2 bases and J lost 8, with 13 bases in between. The CDR3 is made up of 13 amino acids. Germline values: CDR1 SGHNT, CDR2 YYREEE (reference sequence). Here the CDR3 reads CASSFRDTVTQYF. The CDR3 region has the DNA TGTGCCAGCAGCTTCCGGGACACGGTTACCCAGTACTTC.

This clone was recorded once. V is TRBV7-9 and J is TRBJ2-5; 9 bases fit TRBD2. The V and J ends lost 5 bases and 1 base, in that order; junction bases with no gene match: 8. Per germline, CDR1 SEHNR and CDR2 FQNEAQ (reference sequence). The length of the CDR3 is 16 residues. CDR3 sequence reads: CASSEPAGGGQETQYF. In DNA, the CDR3 is TGTGCCAGCAGCGAACCCGCGGGGGGGGGCCAAGAGACCCAGTACTTC.

The chain carries TRBV6-5 and TRBJ2-7; D ambiguous. The CDR3 is made up of 15 amino acids. V dropped 2 bases and J dropped 6 bases, with 17 bases sitting between them. Germline V CDR1 and CDR2: MNHEY, SVGAGI. The CDR3 DNA reads as TGTGCCAGCAGTTACCGGCCCATGGAGATGGGCGAGCAGTACTTC. It yields the protein CASSYRPMEMGEQYF.

This chain connects TRBV6-5 to TRBJ1-1; TRBD1 matches at 8 bases. This CDR3 has 13 residues. The V gene's germline CDR1 is MNHEY and CDR2 SVGAGI. J was trimmed by 4 bases and V by 7 bases; bases with no gene match: 5. CDR3 protein: CASIPTGGTEAFF. In DNA, the CDR3 is TGTGCCAGCATCCCTACAGGGGGCACTGAAGCTTTCTTT.

The chain uses TRBV15 and TRBJ1-1, with D possibly TRBD1 on 6 matching bases. V dropped 0 bases and J dropped 7 bases, with 9 bases sitting between them. This CDR3 spans 13 amino acids. In germline, CDR1 is LNHNV, CDR2 YYDKDF (reference sequence). This CDR3 is CATSRDLTGEAFF. Here the CDR3 DNA reads TGTGCCACCAGCAGAGATCTGACAGGTGAAGCTTTCTTT. Combining the CDR3 with reference TRBV15 and TRBJ1-1 gives the whole variable domain DAMVIQNPRYQVTQFGKPVTLSCSQTLNHNVMYWYQQKSSQAPKLLFHYYDKDFNNEADTPDNFQSRRPNTSFCFLDIRSPGLGDTAMYLCATSRDLTGEAFFGQGTRLTVV.

The rearrangement links TRBV19 to TRBJ2-3, with D uncertain. The CDR3 runs to 11 residues. Trimming took 3 bases from V and 5 from J, leaving 3 bases between them. Germline V gene lookup returns CDR1 LNHDA and CDR2 SQIVND (reference sequence). The CDR3 protein is CASSIRDTQYF. DNA for the CDR3: TGTGCCAGTAGTATCCGAGATACGCAGTATTTT.

The chain joins TRBV4-1 to TRBJ2-7, with TRBD1 matching over 10 bases. Germline trimming cut 4 bases from V and 7 bases from J; bases unmatched to any gene: 7. Per the germline V gene, CDR1 is MGHRA and CDR2 is YSYEKL. This CDR3 contains 14 residues. The CDR3 nucleotides read TGCGCCAGCAGCCGCCTGGACAGGGGGAGTGAGCAGTACTTC. This gives the protein CASSRLDRGSEQYF.

The chain is built from TRBV27 and TRBJ2-2; the D gene is possibly TRBD1 (6 bases). Looked up from germline, CDR1 is MNHEY and CDR2 is SMNVEV (reference sequence). This CDR3 has 16 residues. V was shortened by 2 bases and J by 6 bases, with 16 bases between the two germline ends. The DNA for the CDR3 is TGTGCCAGCAGTTTAGGCAGCGGCAGGGGTGCCGGGGAGCTGTTTTTT. This translates into CASSLGSGRGAGELFF.

This clone was seen a single time. The V gene is TRBV7-3, the J gene TRBJ2-5; D uncertain. There are 13 residues in the CDR3. Germline CDR1 SGHTA, CDR2 FQGTGA. V lost 5 bases and J lost 7, with 14 bases in between. In DNA, the CDR3 is TGTGCCAGCAGCCTATTATTAACTGGGACCCAGTACTTC. This encodes CASSLLLTGTQYF.

This chain connects TRBV30 to TRBJ1-3; D may be TRBD1 (6 bases). This CDR3 spans 13 amino acids. Trimming took off 7 bases at V and 1 base at J, with 11 bases between the two ends. Looked up from germline, CDR1 is GTSNPN and CDR2 is SVGIG (reference sequence). CDR3 in amino acids: CAFHRVSGNTIYF. For the CDR3, the DNA is TGTGCCTTCCACAGGGTGTCTGGAAACACCATATATTTT.

The chain employs TRBV5-4 and TRBJ1-3; D unresolved. CDR1 is SGHNT and CDR2 is YYREEE in the germline V gene (reference sequence). The V end was cut by 0 bases, the J end by 0 bases, with 7 bases between. CDR3 length: 15 residues. CDR3 sequence (DNA): TGTGCCAGCAGCTTGGGCAGGCCCTCTGGAAACACCATATATTTT. Translated: CASSLGRPSGNTIYF.

This clone was found once. The rearrangement joins TRBV6-4 to TRBJ2-1, with TRBD2 matching 7 bases. The CDR3 totals 14 residues. The J segment lost 6 bases and the V segment lost 8 bases, leaving 10 bases of the junction unmatched. Per germline, CDR1 MRHNA and CDR2 SNTAGT. CDR3 region: CASSPGLQSNEQFF. The CDR3, as DNA: TGTGCCAGCTCCCCGGGACTACAGAGCAATGAGCAGTTCTTC.

The V gene is TRBV6-1, the J gene TRBJ2-7; D is perhaps TRBD2 (5 bases). Trimming shortened V by 1 base and J by 7 bases, and 14 bases separated the two germline ends. This CDR3 is 14 amino acids long. In germline, CDR1 is MNHNS, CDR2 SASEGT. The CDR3 region has the DNA TGTGCCAGCAGTGAAGGCGATCGAGGGCTTGAGCAGTACTTC. It is translated as CASSEGDRGLEQYF.

The rearrangement joins TRBV6-5 to TRBJ2-2; possibly TRBD1 for D (6 bases). Looked up from germline, CDR1 is MNHEY and CDR2 is SVGAGI. V lost 3 bases and J 3 bases, leaving 11 bases between the germline ends. The CDR3 covers 15 residues. The CDR3 DNA is TGTGCCAGCAGTTATAGGGGGTCCTACACCGGGGAGCTGTTTTTT. Protein sequence: CASSYRGSYTGELFF.

The V and J genes are TRBV28 and TRBJ1-5, with D uncertain. CDR1 and CDR2 (germline): MDHEN, SYDVKM. Between the trimmed V and J ends, which lost 3 bases and 3 bases, there was a span of 12 bases. The length of the CDR3 is 15 residues. The CDR3 coding sequence is TGTGCCAGCAGTTTCTACCCGGGTCTCAATCAGCCCCAGCATTTT. This encodes CASSFYPGLNQPQHF.

The V call is TRBV2, the J call TRBJ2-7, with a tentative D call TRBD2 (5 bases). Trimming cost V 6 bases and J 4 bases, with 22 bases left between them. The CDR3 extends over 16 amino acids. CDR1 SNHLY and CDR2 FYNNEI come from the germline V gene. Here the CDR3 DNA reads TGTGCCAGCAGCCCATTACTTTTGGGGAGTTCGTACGAGCAGTACTTC. It translates to CASSPLLLGSSYEQYF.

V usage is TRBV5-8 and J usage is TRBJ1-4; a weak D match, TRBD1 (6 bases). Trimming removed 4 bases at V and 14 bases at J, with 12 bases between. Germline values: CDR1 SGHTS, CDR2 YDEGEE. The CDR3 has 11 residues. The CDR3 region has the DNA TGTGCCAGCAGCGGTGTAAGGGGGCTGTTTTTT. Protein sequence: CASSGVRGLFF.

The chain couples TRBV28 to TRBJ2-7, with 7 bases matching TRBD1. Germline V gives CDR1 MDHEN, CDR2 SYDVKM. V was pared by 3 bases and J by 6 bases, with 17 bases of the junction left unmatched. The CDR3 is 17 residues long. Here the CDR3 DNA reads TGTGCCAGCAGTTTTCTCGGTGGGAGACAGGGTGGCCGCGAGCAGTACTTC. This encodes CASSFLGGRQGGREQYF.

This chain joins TRBV18 and TRBJ1-2, with 10 nucleotides matching TRBD1. CDR3 size: 17 residues. CDR1 is KGHSH, CDR2 LQKENI, per germline. Trimming removed 0 bases from V and 4 bases from J; junction bases left unmatched: 8. The CDR3 DNA reads TGTGCCAGCTCACCACCGGGTCGACAGGGGGCTGTCTATGGCTACACCTTC. Its translation is CASSPPGRQGAVYGYTF. The complete variable domain, with remaining parts taken from reference TRBV18 and TRBJ1-2, reads NAGVMQNPRHLVRRRGQEARLRCSPMKGHSHVYWYRQLPEEGLKFMVYLQKENIIDESGMPKERFSAEFPKEGPSILRIQQVVRGDSAAYFCASSPPGRQGAVYGYTFGSGTRLTVV.

This clone was seen a few times. The chain carries TRBV28 and TRBJ2-7; D unresolved. Germline assignment: CDR1 MDHEN and CDR2 SYDVKM. V dropped 6 bases and J dropped 3 bases, with 15 bases sitting between them. The CDR3 totals 14 residues. The CDR3 here is CASSEISRLYEQYF. The CDR3 coding sequence is TGTGCCAGCAGCGAGATTTCCCGACTCTACGAGCAGTACTTC.

The V call is TRBV27, the J call TRBJ2-1; 8 bases match TRBD2. This CDR3 comprises 16 residues. From germline, CDR1 is MNHEY and CDR2 SMNVEV (reference sequence). After removal of 5 bases from V and 4 bases from J, the junction contained 10 bases not matched to a gene. DNA for the CDR3: TGTGCCAGCAGTCCCCCGGGGGCTAGCGGGTACAATGAGCAGTTCTTC. It encodes CASSPPGASGYNEQFF.

This clone showed up just once. This rearrangement joins TRBV15 to TRBJ2-7; TRBD2 agrees at 16 bases. V was clipped by 4 bases and J by 4 bases; unmatched bases: 4. CDR1 and CDR2 from the germline V gene are LNHNV and YYDKDF (reference sequence). This CDR3 spans 16 amino acids. CDR3 loop: CATSTGLAGGRYEQYF. The CDR3 DNA is TGTGCCACCAGCACGGGACTAGCGGGAGGGCGTTACGAGCAGTACTTC.

The CDR3 sequence is CASSLPSARDSHGYTF. DNA for the CDR3: TGTGCCAGCAGCCTACCCTCCGCCCGGGACAGTCATGGCTACACCTTC. The V gene is TRBV28, the J gene TRBJ1-2; 7 nucleotides line up with TRBD1. The V gene's germline CDR1 is MDHEN and CDR2 SYDVKM. The CDR3 sequence is 16 residues long. Trimming cost V 6 bases and J 6 bases; bases outside gene matches: 16.